The sequence of this T cell receptor beta chain was determined in a study of blood T cell repertoires in COVID-19. Study details: Researchers got acute and convalescent COVID-19 samples from the United States, Italy and Spain.

Those enrolled, adults aged roughly 18 to 89 years, came from 25 or so US areas. Which cohort a participant joined came from the clinical history participants gave. The V end lost 8 bases, the J end lost 4 bases, and 13 bases lay between the germline ends. The CDR3 covers 13 residues. Germline lookup yields CDR1 SGHTA and CDR2 FQGNSA. In the study's own analysis: Reference gene primer amplification gave estimated nucleated cell counts. Assay used: immunoSEQ multiplex PCR; TCRdb lists only in-frame clones, some missing. For V, J and clone size, that table is used; D and trimming come from the DNA. The data show roughly 260,000 clones, around 87% seen once.

The sequenced sample was PBMCs or T cells enriched from blood (not recorded which). The V call is TRBV7-2, the J call TRBJ2-3; perhaps TRBD2 as D (6 bases). The receptor comes from a woman in her twenties or thirties with acute COVID-19. DNA for the CDR3: TGTGCCAGCGGACGGGAGATCGCAGATACGCAGTATTTT. Amino acids: CASGREIADTQYF.